Listed here are 20 T cell receptor beta chains from one sample, sequenced in a study of CD8 T cells in ankylosing spondylitis. TCRdb itself ran the 5' RACE reads through MiXCR, one entry per CDR3 protein. The table includes 250,000 to 400,000 distinct CDR3 sequences, 9.5% to 13% detected once. The material sequenced was blood, either unsorted or a sorted T cell fraction (not recorded which). These TCRs come from a female donor with ankylosing spondylitis or in good health (not recorded which).

This clonotype has a count of ten or more. The gene calls are TRBV20-1 and TRBJ2-7; D is possibly TRBD1 (6 bases). V shed 5 bases and J shed 2 bases, with 13 bases lying between them. Germline assignment: CDR1 DFQATT and CDR2 SNEGSKA (reference sequence). The CDR3 extends over 13 amino acids. In DNA form, the CDR3 reads TGCAGTGCTTCACAGGGAACAGCCTACGAGCAGTACTTC. It yields the protein CSASQGTAYEQYF.

This clonotype has a count of ten or more. The chain recombines TRBV12-3 or TRBV12-4 with TRBJ2-5; D not certain. V was clipped by 5 bases and J by 2 bases, with 15 bases between them. CDR3 length: 15 residues. The CDR3 coding sequence is TGTGCCAGCAGTCTTGCCCCTTGGATTCAAGAGACCCAGTACTTC. Translating gives CASSLAPWIQETQYF.

This clonotype was found many times. The chain carries TRBV12-3 or TRBV12-4 and TRBJ1-1; the D gene is possibly TRBD1 (5 bases). V lost 6 bases and J lost 9, with 14 bases in between. The CDR3 extends over 12 amino acids. This CDR3 reads CASRWRGLKAFF. DNA of the CDR3: TGTGCCAGCAGGTGGAGGGGTTTAAAAGCTTTCTTT.

This chain joins TRBV20-1 and TRBJ2-3; 8 nucleotides match TRBD2. Per germline, CDR1 DFQATT and CDR2 SNEGSKA (reference sequence). V dropped 3 bases and J dropped 1; count of bases not matched to a gene: 6. CDR3 size: 15 residues. The CDR3 region has the DNA TGCAGTGCTAGCGGGAGGGCCTTGGGCACAGATACGCAGTATTTT. The encoded protein is CSASGRALGTDTQYF.

This sequence joins TRBV7-2 and TRBJ2-2, with 7 positions matching TRBD1. With V trimmed by 4 bases and J by 2 bases, 7 bases remained unmatched. Germline assignment: CDR1 SGHTA and CDR2 FQGNSA. CDR3 length: 16 residues. CDR3 protein: CASSWTGTDNTGELFF. The CDR3, as DNA: TGTGCCAGCAGCTGGACCGGGACAGATAACACCGGGGAGCTGTTTTTT.

V usage is TRBV10-3 and J usage is TRBJ2-2; 9 bases fit TRBD1. Germline assignment: CDR1 ENHRY and CDR2 SYGVKD. With V trimmed by 8 bases and J by 6 bases, 7 bases remained unmatched. This CDR3 spans 14 amino acids. The CDR3 DNA follows: TGTGCCATCGCCGGGACAGGGAGTTCCGGGGAGCTGTTTTTT. It is translated as CAIAGTGSSGELFF.

The chain has TRBV11-2 and TRBJ2-5, with 9 bases aligning to TRBD1. CDR1 is SGHAT, CDR2 FQNNGV, per germline. CDR3 size: 16 residues. V shed 5 bases, J shed 3 bases, and the junction held 10 bases outside the gene matches. CDR3 bases: TGTGCCAGCAGCCGTTCATACAGGGGGCTAGAAGAGACCCAGTACTTC. Protein: CASSRSYRGLEETQYF.

This clonotype was counted at least ten times. The DNA for the CDR3 is TGTGCCAGCAGCCAAGATGCGGAAAGTGGCAATCAGCCCCAGCATTTT. It translates to CASSQDAESGNQPQHF. The gene calls are TRBV3-1 and TRBJ1-5; no clear D gene. CDR3 length: 16 residues. Per the germline V gene, CDR1 is LGHDT and CDR2 is YNNKEL (reference sequence). The V end was cut by 0 bases, the J end by 2 bases, with 11 bases between. Supplemented by reference TRBV3-1 and TRBJ1-5, the full variable domain reads DTAVSQTPKYLVTQMGNDKSIKCEQNLGHDTMYWYKQDSKKFLKIMFSYNNKELIINETVPNRFSPKSPDKAHLNLHINSLELGDSAVYFCASSQDAESGNQPQHFGDGTRLSIL.

This chain links TRBV5-1 with TRBJ2-1; TRBD2 agrees at 13 bases. CDR3 length: 14 amino acids. Germline CDR1 and CDR2: SGHRS and YFSETQ. Trimming took 3 bases from V and 10 from J; bases not matched to a gene: 4. CDR3 region: CASSWTSGSGEQFF. Written as DNA, the CDR3 is TGCGCCAGCAGCTGGACTAGCGGGAGTGGAGAGCAGTTCTTC.

This clonotype was picked up many times. This chain connects TRBV20-1 to TRBJ2-2, with D maybe TRBD2 (7 bases). Germline V gene lookup returns CDR1 DFQATT and CDR2 SNEGSKA (reference sequence). The CDR3 totals 16 residues. V shed 2 bases and J shed 5 bases, with 18 bases lying between them. The CDR3: CSARYPSGRGTGELFF. The CDR3 DNA reads TGCAGTGCTAGATATCCATCGGGGAGGGGGACCGGGGAGCTGTTTTTT.

V and J are TRBV5-1 and TRBJ2-7; unclear D gene. CDR1 and CDR2 from the germline V gene are SGHRS and YFSETQ. Trimming removed 1 base from V and 6 bases from J, with 17 bases in between. This CDR3 spans 15 amino acids. The CDR3 nucleotides are TGCGCCAGCAGCTTGTCTCGCAGTGTTGGACGCGAGCAGTACTTC. Residues: CASSLSRSVGREQYF.

The V and J genes are TRBV5-1 and TRBJ1-1, with D tentatively TRBD1 (5 bases). The V gene lost 2 bases and the J gene lost 7 bases, with 12 bases spanning the gap. CDR1 SGHRS and CDR2 YFSETQ come from the germline V gene. The CDR3 runs 13 residues. The CDR3 nucleotides read TGCGCCAGCAGCTTATCCGGGACCCTTGAAGCTTTCTTT. It translates to CASSLSGTLEAFF.

This chain joins TRBV5-1 and TRBJ2-1; D is unresolved. The V and J ends lost 7 bases and 10 bases respectively, with 24 bases between them. The CDR3 spans 15 residues. CDR1 and CDR2 (germline): SGHRS, YFSETQ. As DNA, the CDR3 is TGCGCCAGCCTACAAGTCCCGGGCTCCTTCAACGAGCAGTTCTTC. Protein: CASLQVPGSFNEQFF.

This clonotype occurred many times. This rearrangement joins TRBV20-1 to TRBJ2-1; tentative D call: TRBD2 (6 bases). The V end was cut by 0 bases, the J end by 2 bases, with 11 bases between. CDR3 length equals 15 residues. The germline V gene has CDR1 DFQATT and CDR2 SNEGSKA (reference sequence). CDR3 region: CSARDRDSPYNEQFF. The CDR3 DNA is TGCAGTGCTAGAGACCGGGACTCTCCCTACAATGAGCAGTTCTTC.

Comments on this clonotype: A read error may produce the germline difference seen at one junction end. The chain couples TRBV3-1 to TRBJ2-2, with no clear D. The germline gives CDR1 LGHDT, CDR2 YNNKEL (reference sequence). The CDR3 has 15 residues. CDR3 sequence: CACSQVVGDTGELFF. The CDR3 region has the DNA TGTGCCTGCAGCCAGGTTGTCGGTGACACCGGGGAGCTGTTTTTT.

This clonotype was picked up many times. The V gene is TRBV29-1, the J gene TRBJ2-1; no clear D. V lost 6 bases and J lost 5, with 5 bases in between. CDR3 length: 10 amino acids. Looked up from germline, CDR1 is SQVTM and CDR2 is ANQGSEA. CDR3 nucleotide sequence: TGCAGCGTCTCGAACAATGAGCAGTTCTTC. This gives the protein CSVSNNEQFF.

This clonotype was detected ten times or more. J is TRBJ2-7 and V is TRBV5-8; 10 bases match TRBD1. The trim removed 5 bases at V and 9 bases at J, leaving 8 bases unmatched. Germline V gene lookup returns CDR1 SGHTS and CDR2 YDEGEE. The CDR3 runs 13 residues. CDR3 residues: CASRDGTGAVQYF. In nucleotides, the CDR3 is TGTGCCAGCAGGGATGGGACAGGGGCGGTGCAGTACTTC. The entire variable domain, with the rest obtained from reference TRBV5-8 and TRBJ2-7, is as follows: EAGVTQSPTHLIKTRGQQATLRCSPISGHTSVYWYQQALGLGLQFLLWYDEGEERNRGNFPPRFSGRQFPNYSSELNVNALELEDSALYLCASRDGTGAVQYFGPGTRLTVT.

This clonotype was picked up many times. The V gene is TRBV27, the J gene TRBJ2-1, with TRBD2 matching 7 bases. CDR3 size: 15 residues. J lost 7 bases, V lost 3 bases, and 9 bases had no gene match. Germline V gene data show CDR1 as MNHEY and CDR2 as SMNVEV (reference sequence). The CDR3 protein is CASSFMGGPGNEQFF. In DNA form, the CDR3 reads TGTGCCAGCAGTTTTATGGGAGGGCCGGGGAATGAGCAGTTCTTC.

On this clonotype itself: At one end the junction does not follow the germline gene, possibly because of a read error. The chain recombines TRBV7-2 with TRBJ2-5; the match to TRBD1 covers 7 bases. This CDR3 has 15 residues. Per germline, CDR1 SGHTA and CDR2 FQGNSA. The CDR3 here is CASSLVGTAQETQNF. CDR3 in DNA: TGTGCCAGCAGCTTAGTAGGGACAGCCCAAGAGACCCAGAACTTC.

V gene TRBV7-9 combines with J gene TRBJ2-7; perhaps TRBD2 as D (6 bases). CDR1 is SEHNR, CDR2 FQNEAQ, per germline (reference sequence). V was clipped by 5 bases and J by 5 bases, with 13 bases between them. This CDR3 spans 13 amino acids. The CDR3: CASSLESGHEQYF. CDR3 DNA sequence: TGTGCCAGCAGCCTAGAGAGCGGGCACGAGCAGTACTTC.